Below are 27 T cell receptor beta chains sequenced from a single sample in a study of T cell responses to AZD1222 COVID-19 vaccine. This table comes from immunoSEQ multiplex PCR, and its TCRdb copy is limited to in-frame clones, with some not included. The repertoire has over 130,000 clones, about 88% of them found once; the top ten carry approximately 3%. The source was peripheral blood, collected 28 days after the second AZD1222 dose. All receptors come from an adult who received the AZD1222 COVID-19 vaccine.

This clone was seen just once. The chain recombines TRBV30 with TRBJ1-2; the D gene is possibly TRBD1 (5 bases). The CDR3 runs to 14 residues. CDR1 is GTSNPN, CDR2 SVGIG, per germline (reference sequence). V dropped 1 base and J dropped 4 bases, with 13 bases sitting between them. CDR3 residues: CAWSAGLGIYGYTF. The CDR3 DNA reads as TGTGCCTGGAGTGCAGGGTTGGGCATCTATGGCTACACCTTC.

The CDR3 loop is CASSLGRTSGANVLTF. Here the CDR3 DNA reads TGTGCCAGCAGCTTAGGCCGGACCTCTGGGGCCAACGTCCTGACTTTC. The rearrangement links TRBV7-9 to TRBJ2-6; D is unresolved. CDR1 and CDR2 from the germline V gene are SEHNR and FQNEAQ (reference sequence). This CDR3 has 16 amino acids. The germline V and J ends were trimmed by 1 base and 0 bases, with 7 bases remaining between them. The whole variable domain, remainder taken from reference TRBV7-9 and TRBJ2-6, is DTGVSQNPRHKITKRGQNVTFRCDPISEHNRLYWYRQTLGQGPEFLTYFQNEAQLEKSRLLSDRFSAERPKGSFSTLEIQRTEQGDSAMYLCASSLGRTSGANVLTFGAGSRLTVL.

The V and J genes are TRBV12-3 or TRBV12-4 and TRBJ1-1; no definite D call. CDR3 size: 12 residues. V was clipped by 3 bases and J by 7 bases, with 9 bases between them. This chain's CDR3 is CASSLKGYEAFF. The CDR3 DNA reads as TGTGCCAGCAGTTTGAAGGGATATGAAGCTTTCTTT.

The V gene is TRBV30, the J gene TRBJ1-6; 7 bases match TRBD1. V lost 1 base to trimming and J lost 7 bases; unmatched junction nucleotides: 4. This CDR3 comprises 14 residues. Germline V gives CDR1 GTSNPN, CDR2 SVGIG (reference sequence). CDR3 in DNA: TGTGCCTGGAGTGAGGGGGCAGAAAATTCACCCCTCCACTTT. It specifies CAWSEGAENSPLHF.

The chain joins TRBV27 to TRBJ2-7, with D hard to call. The CDR3 spans 14 residues. Looked up from germline, CDR1 is MNHEY and CDR2 is SMNVEV (reference sequence). Trimming shortened V by 8 bases and J by 3 bases, and 17 bases separated the two germline ends. The CDR3 is CASYPLGSNYEQYF. In DNA form, the CDR3 reads TGTGCCAGCTACCCCCTGGGTAGTAACTACGAGCAGTACTTC.

The chain carries TRBV28 and TRBJ1-5; a weak D match, TRBD1 (5 bases). The CDR3 totals 12 residues. Germline loops: CDR1 MDHEN, CDR2 SYDVKM. The CDR3 DNA sequence: TGTGCTACGGGGGGGGGTCGTCAGCCCCAGCATTTT. It translates to CATGGGRQPQHF.

This clone was detected once. CDR3 protein: CASSVVEGYISGNTIYF. In nucleotides, the CDR3 is TGTGCCAGCAGCGTAGTGGAAGGATATATCTCTGGAAACACCATATATTTT. This chain uses TRBV9 with TRBJ1-3; D gene unclear. The germline V gene encodes CDR1 SGDLS and CDR2 YYNGEE. CDR3 length equals 17 residues. The ends were cut back, 0 bases at V and 0 bases at J, with 13 bases in the middle.

The CDR3 DNA reads as TGTGCCAGCAGCAAGGACACCTTTCCCTACGAGCAGTACTTC. This sequence encodes CASSKDTFPYEQYF. This sequence joins TRBV7-9 and TRBJ2-7, with TRBD1 as a possible D gene (5 bases). V lost 5 bases and J lost 2, with 13 bases in between. CDR1 is SEHNR, CDR2 FQNEAQ, per germline (reference sequence). The CDR3 consists of 14 residues.

In this sample, this clone turned up a few times. The genes are TRBV13 and TRBJ2-1; TRBD1 is a possible D gene (6 bases). Between the trimmed V and J ends, which lost 5 bases and 7 bases, there was a span of 15 bases. The CDR3 consists of 14 residues. In germline, CDR1 is PRHDT, CDR2 FYEKMQ (reference sequence). CDR3 in DNA: TGTGCCAGCAGCACAACAGGGCCGGGAAATGAGCAGTTCTTC. Translating gives CASSTTGPGNEQFF.

V and J are TRBV24-1 and TRBJ1-5; 10 nucleotides match TRBD1. The junction had 6 bases not matched to a gene; V was cut back by 3 bases and J by 5 bases. The CDR3 has 16 amino acids. Germline CDR1 KGHDR, CDR2 SFDVKD. This chain's CDR3 is CATSDTTGTGDQPQHF. In nucleotides, the CDR3 is TGTGCCACCAGTGATACCACCGGGACAGGGGATCAGCCCCAGCATTTT.

The chain recombines TRBV7-2 with TRBJ2-2; D perhaps matches TRBD2 (6 bases). Trimming pared 5 bases from V and 4 bases from J, leaving 17 bases between. The CDR3 loop spans 16 amino acids. Germline V gene lookup returns CDR1 SGHTA and CDR2 FQGNSA. CDR3 residues: CASSPQPGLLTGELFF. Here the CDR3 DNA reads TGTGCCAGCAGCCCGCAGCCGGGACTCCTCACCGGGGAGCTGTTTTTT.

V gene TRBV7-8 combines with J gene TRBJ2-2; D uncertain. CDR1 and CDR2 from the germline V gene are SGHVS and FQNEAQ. V shed 5 bases and J shed 2 bases, with 15 bases lying between them. The length of the CDR3 is 16 residues. This CDR3 is CASSPPPRLNTGELFF. CDR3 coding DNA: TGTGCCAGCAGCCCCCCCCCAAGACTCAACACCGGGGAGCTGTTTTTT.

This clone was seen a single time. The gene calls are TRBV19 and TRBJ1-1; 9 bases map to TRBD1. V lost 5 bases and J lost 2; bases outside the gene matches: 3. The germline CDR1 and CDR2 sequences are LNHDA and SQIVND (reference sequence). The CDR3 loop spans 14 amino acids. CDR3 region: CASSVTGGNTEAFF. Here the CDR3 DNA reads TGTGCCAGTAGTGTCACAGGGGGCAACACTGAAGCTTTCTTT.

This clone was detected only once. The rearrangement joins TRBV5-1 to TRBJ1-4; tentatively, D is TRBD1 (6 bases). CDR3 size: 16 residues. Trimming took off 0 bases at V and 4 bases at J, with 13 bases between the two ends. CDR1 is SGHRS, CDR2 YFSETQ, per germline. In DNA, the CDR3 is TGCGCCAGCAGCTTGGGATCTGGGGGCGGTAATGAAAAACTGTTTTTT. This codes for CASSLGSGGGNEKLFF. Looking up the rest from reference TRBV5-1 and TRBJ1-4 gives the full variable domain: KAGVTQTPRYLIKTRGQQVTLSCSPISGHRSVSWYQQTPGQGLQFLFEYFSETQRNKGNFPGRFSGRQFSNSRSEMNVSTLELGDSALYLCASSLGSGGGNEKLFFGSGTQLSVL.

The rearrangement links TRBV10-1 to TRBJ1-1; D gene uncertain. Germline V lookup: CDR1 WNHNN, CDR2 SYGVQD (reference sequence). V lost 4 bases, J lost 0 bases, and 9 bases lay in between. The CDR3 has 14 amino acids. CDR3 amino acids: CASSVGKMNTEAFF. CDR3 in DNA: TGCGCCAGCAGTGTGGGAAAGATGAACACTGAAGCTTTCTTT.

The rearrangement joins TRBV29-1 to TRBJ1-6; a possible D gene is TRBD1 (5 bases). V lost 4 bases and J 8 bases, leaving 15 bases between the germline ends. Germline V CDR1 and CDR2: SQVTM, ANQGSEA. CDR3 size: 14 residues. The DNA for the CDR3 is TGCAGCGTTGTAACCGGGGGATCGGATTCACCCCTCCACTTT. Its protein is CSVVTGGSDSPLHF.

Only a few counts were recorded for this clone. The chain joins TRBV18 to TRBJ1-2; no reliable D call. CDR1 is KGHSH and CDR2 is LQKENI in the germline V gene. V gave up 3 bases and J gave up 8 bases, with 13 bases separating them. The CDR3 covers 13 residues. The DNA for the CDR3 is TGTGCCAGCTCACCTGGCAGTCAACGGGGCTACACCTTC. Protein: CASSPGSQRGYTF.

In nucleotides, the CDR3 is TGTGCCAGCAGCTCACAACAGGGGATAAGGAACGAGCAGTACTTC. Translating it yields CASSSQQGIRNEQYF. The V and J genes are TRBV5-5 and TRBJ2-7, with TRBD1 matching 7 bases. The germline V gene has CDR1 SGHKS and CDR2 YYEKEE (reference sequence). V lost 3 bases to trimming and J lost 5 bases; unmatched junction nucleotides: 11. This CDR3 is 15 amino acids long.

The chain carries TRBV2 and TRBJ1-6, with D unresolved. CDR3 size: 13 residues. Germline V gene sequence: CDR1 SNHLY, CDR2 FYNNEI. V lost 6 bases and J 5 bases, leaving 8 bases between the germline ends. In DNA, the CDR3 is TGTGCCAGCAGGGCGGAGCATAATTCACCCCTCCACTTT. Its translation is CASRAEHNSPLHF. The entire variable domain, with the rest obtained from reference TRBV2 and TRBJ1-6, is as follows: EPEVTQTPSHQVTQMGQEVILRCVPISNHLYFYWYRQILGQKVEFLVSFYNNEISEKSEIFDDQFSVERPDGSNFTLKIRSTKLEDSAMYFCASRAEHNSPLHFGNGTRLTVT.

The chain is built from TRBV13 and TRBJ2-1, with 13 nucleotides matching TRBD2. The CDR3 extends over 16 amino acids. CDR1 is PRHDT, CDR2 FYEKMQ, per germline (reference sequence). V lost 5 bases to trimming and J lost 8 bases; unmatched junction nucleotides: 9. CDR3 DNA: TGTGCCAGCAGCATCCGGACTAGCGGGAGTGCGGATGAGCAGTTCTTC. This gives the protein CASSIRTSGSADEQFF. Together with reference TRBV13 and TRBJ2-1, the CDR3 gives the full variable domain: AAGVIQSPRHLIKEKRETATLKCYPIPRHDTVYWYQQGPGQDPQFLISFYEKMQSDKGSIPDRFSAQQFSDYHSELNMSSLELGDSALYFCASSIRTSGSADEQFFGPGTRLTVL.

This chain joins TRBV28 and TRBJ1-1, with D tentatively TRBD1 (5 bases). This CDR3 is 16 amino acids long. With 8 bases removed from V and 1 base from J, the gap between germline ends came to 20 bases. Germline V CDR1 and CDR2: MDHEN, SYDVKM. CDR3 nucleotide sequence: TGTGCCAGCCCCCCCGGGGCTGTACATAGGAACACTGAAGCTTTCTTT. Translated, it gives CASPPGAVHRNTEAFF.

The chain recombines TRBV5-6 with TRBJ1-5, with a weak D call TRBD1 (5 bases). V was trimmed by 3 bases and J by 5 bases, leaving 15 bases between them. The CDR3 loop spans 15 amino acids. The V gene's germline CDR1 is SGHDT and CDR2 YYEEEE. CDR3 coding DNA: TGTGCCAGCAGCTGGGGGGAGAGGTCAGATCAGCCCCAGCATTTT. Residues: CASSWGERSDQPQHF.

V and J are TRBV5-1 and TRBJ2-7; 11 bases match TRBD1. The junction had 2 bases not matched to a gene; V was cut back by 0 bases and J by 3 bases. The CDR3 loop spans 15 amino acids. Germline lookup yields CDR1 SGHRS and CDR2 YFSETQ. The CDR3 loop reads CASSLEGTGGYEQYF. Written as DNA, the CDR3 is TGCGCCAGCAGCTTGGAAGGGACAGGGGGCTACGAGCAGTACTTC.

The chain recombines TRBV28 with TRBJ2-7, with TRBD1 matching 9 bases. This CDR3 contains 15 residues. V gave up 2 bases and J gave up 1 base; unmatched junction bases: 3. CDR1 and CDR2 from the germline V gene are MDHEN and SYDVKM. The CDR3 spells CASSLTGQGSYEQYF. The DNA for the CDR3 is TGTGCCAGCAGTTTAACGGGACAGGGTTCCTACGAGCAGTACTTC.

This rearrangement joins TRBV11-1 to TRBJ1-1; D not resolved. CDR3 size: 15 residues. V was trimmed by 4 bases and J by 0 bases, leaving 12 bases between them. Germline V lookup: CDR1 SGHAT, CDR2 FQDESV (reference sequence). DNA for the CDR3: TGTGCCAGCAGCTCCGGACGGAAAATGAACACTGAAGCTTTCTTT. Its translation: CASSSGRKMNTEAFF.

The chain is built from TRBV5-1 and TRBJ2-1; D tentatively reads TRBD1 or TRBD2 (5 bases each). V was pared by 4 bases and J by 5 bases, with 13 bases between. The germline V gene has CDR1 SGHRS and CDR2 YFSETQ. CDR3 length: 14 amino acids. This CDR3 is CASSGTTFNNEQFF. DNA of the CDR3: TGCGCCAGCAGCGGGACGACCTTTAACAATGAGCAGTTCTTC.

The rearrangement links TRBV3-1 (or the pseudogene TRBV3-2) to TRBJ2-1; 9 positions match TRBD2. Germline CDR1 is LGHDT and CDR2 is YNNKEL (reference sequence). With V trimmed by 4 bases and J by 4 bases, 5 bases remained unmatched. The CDR3 is made up of 15 amino acids. The CDR3 reads CASSLSGSFYNEQFF. CDR3 nucleotide sequence: TGTGCCAGCAGCCTTAGCGGGAGTTTTTACAATGAGCAGTTCTTC.